The entry that follows covers one TCR beta chain sequence. What it binds is unknown. These data are taken from a study of T cell responses to AZD1222 COVID-19 vaccine. Turning to the study itself: Combined were second doses at about 4 or about 12 weeks. General study results and limits: Mapped onto spike, vaccine-associated CD4 TCRs spanned it and were dominant at 160-218 and 743-854. Only a handful of AZD1222 recipients were seropositive at baseline.

Using immunoSEQ multiplex PCR, the repertoire was profiled, and TCRdb retains in-frame clones only, with some absent. Among around 170,000 clones listed, around 93% were seen once. Per the germline V gene, CDR1 is SGHKS and CDR2 is YYEKEE (reference sequence). The CDR3 consists of 13 residues. Trimming took off 0 bases at V and 6 bases at J, with 10 bases between the two ends. The sequencing used peripheral blood, collected on day 0 of AZD1222 vaccination. This TCR came from an adult in good health. This chain joins TRBV5-5 and TRBJ2-7, with D unclear. CDR3 residues: CASSLVRVGEQYF. The CDR3 nucleotides read TGTGCCAGCAGCTTGGTAAGGGTAGGCGAGCAGTACTTC.